Listed here is a single T cell receptor (beta chain). Its matching antigen is unknown. This specimen belongs to a study of human thymus T cells. Study observations and caveats: Unrelated people showed highly overlapping thymic repertoires, related research reported. Blood and thymic repertoires both appeared biased in V and J gene usage.

The CDR3 is 12 residues long. Germline V gene sequence: CDR1 GTSNPN, CDR2 SVGIG (reference sequence). The V end lost 6 bases, the J end lost 9 bases, and 17 bases lay between the germline ends. The data were produced by immunoSEQ multiplex PCR, yet TCRdb's version contains in-frame clones alone and is incomplete. The table lists 100,000 to 150,000 clones, around 96% of them singletons. Resections removed during corrective heart surgery provided the thymus tissue used. Having surgery to correct congenital heart defects, healthy Finnish infants acted as the donors. The receptor was isolated from a boy under two years old with a congenital heart defect but otherwise immunologically healthy. This chain uses TRBV30 with TRBJ1-2; weak D call: TRBD1 (6 bases). Input material: thymus tissue. The chain's CDR3 is CACNRVGDSYTF. DNA of the CDR3: TGTGCCTGTAATAGGGTAGGGGACAGCTACACCTTC. The complete variable domain, with remaining parts taken from reference TRBV30 and TRBJ1-2, reads SQTIHQWPATLVQPVGSPLSLECTVEGTSNPNLYWYRQAAGRGLQLLFYSVGIGQISSEVPQNLSASRPQDRQFILSSKKLLLSDSGFYLCACNRVGDSYTFGSGTRLTVV.